The 12 T cell receptor beta chains reported below all come from one sample, sequenced in a study of blood T cell repertoires in COVID-19. Clones were read by immunoSEQ multiplex PCR, and TCRdb kept only the in-frame ones, dropping some. This table has about 160,000 clones, 70% to 85% appearing once. Sequencing was carried out using peripheral blood. All receptors derive from a woman of 80 years or more with acute or convalescent COVID-19.

The CDR3 spells CASSAPTGRYSNQPQHF. The CDR3 DNA is TGTGCCAGCAGTGCCCCGACAGGGCGCTATAGCAATCAGCCCCAGCATTTT. The V call is TRBV6-1, the J call TRBJ1-5; the match to TRBD1 covers 7 bases. V trimming: 4 bases; J trimming: 0 bases; junction bases outside the gene matches: 9. The CDR3 consists of 17 residues. Germline-derived CDR1 and CDR2 are MNHNS and SASEGT.

This clone was recorded a few times. The gene calls are TRBV18 and TRBJ1-5; D is unclear. The CDR3 extends over 13 amino acids. CDR1 and CDR2 (germline): KGHSH, LQKENI. Between the trimmed V and J ends, which lost 6 bases and 6 bases, there was a span of 12 bases. The DNA for the CDR3 is TGTGCCAGCTCCCCCGGAGAGGGTCAGCCCCAGCATTTT. It translates to CASSPGEGQPQHF.

V and J are TRBV18 and TRBJ2-2; no clear D. Trimming took 5 bases from V and 3 from J, leaving 7 bases between them. CDR3 length: 13 amino acids. Germline assignment: CDR1 KGHSH and CDR2 LQKENI. The CDR3 reads CASSGLYTGELFF. In nucleotides, the CDR3 is TGTGCCAGCTCAGGCCTTTACACCGGGGAGCTGTTTTTT.

The chain couples TRBV4-1 to TRBJ2-1; D remains unclear. Germline V gives CDR1 MGHRA, CDR2 YSYEKL. V lost 0 bases and J 7 bases, leaving 10 bases between the germline ends. This CDR3 contains 14 residues. CDR3 region: CASSQEPGWNEQFF. The DNA of the CDR3 is TGCGCCAGCAGCCAAGAACCCGGGTGGAATGAGCAGTTCTTC.

The chain combines TRBV5-1 with TRBJ1-1; 7 bases map to TRBD1. This CDR3 comprises 15 residues. J gave up 10 bases and V 3 bases, and 15 bases lay outside the gene matches. Germline CDR1 is SGHRS and CDR2 is YFSETQ. The CDR3 DNA sequence: TGCGCCAGCAGCTCAGAAATGCCCGGGACAGCGCTAGCTTTCTTT. Its translation: CASSSEMPGTALAFF.

This clone was seen once. V usage is TRBV4-1 and J usage is TRBJ2-3, with D perhaps TRBD2 (6 bases). The CDR3 is 15 residues long. The ends were cut back, 3 bases at V and 3 bases at J, with 13 bases in the middle. Per the germline V gene, CDR1 is MGHRA and CDR2 is YSYEKL. This chain's CDR3 is CASSQGGLVTDTQYF. The CDR3 DNA is TGCGCCAGCAGCCAGGGGGGACTGGTTACAGATACGCAGTATTTT.

V and J are TRBV5-1 and TRBJ1-1, with D maybe TRBD1 (6 bases). This CDR3 has 13 residues. Looked up from germline, CDR1 is SGHRS and CDR2 is YFSETQ. Trimming took off 0 bases at V and 7 bases at J, with 10 bases between the two ends. The DNA of the CDR3 is TGCGCCAGCAGCTTGGCCGACAGGAGTGAAGCTTTCTTT. Protein: CASSLADRSEAFF.

The chain links TRBV7-8 to TRBJ2-7; 13 bases are shared with TRBD2. This CDR3 is 15 amino acids long. The ends lost 7 bases at V and 7 bases at J; junction bases unmatched: 10. The germline gives CDR1 SGHVS, CDR2 FQNEAQ. The CDR3 reads CASTRPGLAGPEQYF. CDR3 sequence (DNA): TGTGCCAGCACCAGACCGGGACTAGCGGGACCTGAGCAGTACTTC.

The chain couples TRBV12-3 or TRBV12-4 to TRBJ2-2; D perhaps matches TRBD2 (6 bases). V lost 2 bases, J lost 5 bases, and 6 bases lay in between. The CDR3 consists of 13 residues. The CDR3 DNA sequence: TGTGCCAGCAGTTTACGGGGGACCGGGGAGCTGTTTTTT. It yields the protein CASSLRGTGELFF.

CDR3 DNA: TGTGCCAGCAGCCCGCCCCCAGGGACCGGGGAGCTGTTTTTT. Translation gives CASSPPPGTGELFF. The chain joins TRBV5-4 to TRBJ2-2; TRBD1 might be the D (5 bases). V lost 4 bases and J lost 5, with 12 bases in between. Germline lookup yields CDR1 SGHNT and CDR2 YYREEE (reference sequence). CDR3 length equals 14 residues. Variable domain in full (rest from reference TRBV5-4 and TRBJ2-2): ETGVTQSPTHLIKTRGQQVTLRCSSQSGHNTVSWYQQALGQGPQFIFQYYREEENGRGNFPPRFSGLQFPNYSSELNVNALELDDSALYLCASSPPPGTGELFFGEGSRLTVL.

This clone was detected only once. This sequence joins TRBV5-6 and TRBJ1-5; 10 positions agree with TRBD1. This CDR3 is 16 amino acids long. Germline V gene sequence: CDR1 SGHDT, CDR2 YYEEEE. V lost 4 bases and J lost 6; bases outside the gene matches: 10. The CDR3 nucleotides read TGTGCCAGCAGCGAAACGGGACAGGGGATCGGTCAGCCCCAGCATTTT. This translates into CASSETGQGIGQPQHF.

The genes are TRBV9 and TRBJ2-1; 7 nucleotides match TRBD2. CDR3 length: 16 amino acids. V gave up 0 bases and J gave up 0 bases; unmatched junction bases: 3. Germline V CDR1 and CDR2: SGDLS, YYNGEE. The CDR3, as DNA: TGTGCCAGCAGCGTAGAGGGAGGGAGCTCCTACAATGAGCAGTTCTTC. It specifies CASSVEGGSSYNEQFF.